Below, 32 T cell receptor beta chains from the same sample are listed, as sequenced in a study of CD8 T cells in ankylosing spondylitis. Whole-study findings and limits: A TCR beta motif of several highly homologous variants appeared characteristic of ankylosing spondylitis blood.

Their antigens remain unidentified. One entry per CDR3 protein, called by TCRdb with MiXCR from the 5' RACE reads. The top ten clones hold roughly a sixth of a sample with about 390,000 distinct CDR3 sequences, about a fifth of them seen once. The sequenced material came from blood, either unsorted or a sorted T cell fraction (not recorded which). All receptors derive from a male donor with ankylosing spondylitis.

This clonotype was observed a few times. V gene TRBV7-7 combines with J gene TRBJ2-3; a weak D match, TRBD2 (6 bases). This CDR3 spans 13 amino acids. V lost 2 bases and J 5 bases, leaving 8 bases between the germline ends. Germline V gene sequence: CDR1 SSHAT, CDR2 FNYEAQ (reference sequence). DNA for the CDR3: TGTGCCAGCAGCTTATACGGGAGAGATACGCAGTATTTT. Translated, it gives CASSLYGRDTQYF. The complete variable domain, with remaining parts taken from reference TRBV7-7 and TRBJ2-3, reads GAGVSQSPRYKVTKRGQDVTLRCDPISSHATLYWYQQALGQGPEFLTYFNYEAQPDKSGLPSDRFSAERPEGSISTLTIQRTEQRDSAMYRCASSLYGRDTQYFGPGTRLTVL.

A few counts support this clonotype. The chain recombines TRBV4-1 with TRBJ2-6; D unresolved. V was shortened by 0 bases and J by 1 base, with 10 bases between the two germline ends. Germline values: CDR1 MGHRA, CDR2 YSYEKL. This CDR3 comprises 17 residues. CDR3 DNA: TGCGCCAGCAGCCAAGATCTCCCTTGGTCTGGGGCCAACGTCCTGACTTTC. Its translation is CASSQDLPWSGANVLTF.

V and J are TRBV3-1 and TRBJ2-5, with D unresolved. Germline V gene sequence: CDR1 LGHDT, CDR2 YNNKEL (reference sequence). V gave up 2 bases and J gave up 5 bases, with 6 bases separating them. The CDR3 sequence is 12 residues long. For the CDR3, the DNA is TGTGCCAGCAGCCAAATCCCCGAGACCCAGTACTTC. Amino acid sequence: CASSQIPETQYF.

The V gene is TRBV20-1, the J gene TRBJ2-7, with TRBD1 as a possible D gene (6 bases). Germline-derived CDR1 and CDR2 are DFQATT and SNEGSKA (reference sequence). Trimming stripped 8 bases from V and 3 bases from J, with 20 bases between. CDR3 size: 14 residues. The CDR3 bases are TGCAGTCCCAGGGGAGACAGCCTTGGCTACGAGCAGTACTTC. Protein sequence: CSPRGDSLGYEQYF.

This clonotype was observed at least ten times. V is TRBV3-1 and J is TRBJ1-2; D gene ambiguous. The CDR3 runs 11 residues. The germline gives CDR1 LGHDT, CDR2 YNNKEL (reference sequence). The V gene lost 5 bases and the J gene lost 8 bases, with 9 bases spanning the gap. The CDR3 sequence is CASSKGRGYTF. CDR3 nucleotides: TGTGCCAGCAGCAAAGGGCGGGGCTACACCTTC.

The genes are TRBV28 and TRBJ2-1; 9 nucleotides match TRBD2. Trimming removed 5 bases from V and 5 bases from J; junction bases left unmatched: 7. CDR1 is MDHEN and CDR2 is SYDVKM in the germline V gene. This CDR3 is 15 amino acids long. CDR3 DNA sequence: TGTGCCAGCAGTCCAGGACTAGCGCACAACAATGAGCAGTTCTTC. This gives the protein CASSPGLAHNNEQFF.

This clonotype has at least ten counts. The rearrangement links TRBV5-1 to TRBJ1-6; 7 nucleotides align to TRBD1. The CDR3 runs 14 residues. The germline V gene encodes CDR1 SGHRS and CDR2 YFSETQ. Germline trimming cut 0 bases from V and 10 bases from J; bases unmatched to any gene: 4. Here the CDR3 DNA reads TGCGCCAGCAGCTTGGAAACAGGGGAGTCACCCCTCCACTTT. It codes for CASSLETGESPLHF.

This clonotype was observed a few times. The J gene is TRBJ2-1, the V gene TRBV3-1; 14 bases match TRBD2. The CDR3 runs to 19 residues. The germline V gene encodes CDR1 LGHDT and CDR2 YNNKEL (reference sequence). With 5 bases clipped from V and 3 bases from J, the junction kept 12 bases outside the gene matches. In DNA form, the CDR3 reads TGTGCCAGCAGCGGTCCCCCGACTAGCGGGAGGGTACTCTACAATGAGCAGTTCTTC. Translating it yields CASSGPPTSGRVLYNEQFF.

This clonotype has only a few counts. The chain combines TRBV5-1 with TRBJ2-3, with D perhaps matching TRBD2 (5 bases). The germline V gene has CDR1 SGHRS and CDR2 YFSETQ. The CDR3 is made up of 14 amino acids. Trimming took off 0 bases at V and 5 bases at J, with 10 bases between the two ends. CDR3 protein: CASSLGSGIDTQYF. CDR3 DNA sequence: TGCGCCAGCAGCTTGGGGTCGGGAATAGATACGCAGTATTTT.

Of note for this clonotype: An end of the junction does not agree with germline; a read error may underlie this. The V call is TRBV20-1, the J call TRBJ1-1; a possible D gene is TRBD1 (5 bases). The V gene's germline CDR1 is DFQATT and CDR2 SNEGSKA (reference sequence). The CDR3 has 13 amino acids. The CDR3 nucleotides are TGCAGTGCTAGTAACTGGGGCAACACTGAAGCCATCTTT. This sequence encodes CSASNWGNTEAIF.

This clonotype was recorded a few times. The chain carries TRBV12-3 or TRBV12-4 and TRBJ2-3, with D possibly being TRBD2 (6 bases). CDR3 length equals 16 residues. V was cut by 3 bases and J by 6 bases, with 19 bases left in between. CDR3 in amino acids: CASSFSRESPRDTQYF. CDR3 nucleotides: TGTGCCAGCAGTTTTTCCCGGGAGAGCCCCCGGGATACGCAGTATTTT.

This clonotype was counted a single time. The chain recombines TRBV20-1 with TRBJ2-7, with D possibly matching TRBD2 (6 bases). Trimming cost V 1 base and J 2 bases, with 12 bases left between them. Germline CDR1 reads DFQATT; CDR2 reads SNEGSKA (reference sequence). The CDR3 spans 14 residues. The CDR3 region has the DNA TGCAGTGCTAGAGCGGGGGATGGGACCTACGAGCAGTACTTC. Amino acid sequence: CSARAGDGTYEQYF.

The V call is TRBV5-5, the J call TRBJ1-1; TRBD1 aligns across 8 bases. The CDR3 loop spans 16 amino acids. Germline V gene lookup returns CDR1 SGHKS and CDR2 YYEKEE (reference sequence). V was pared by 4 bases and J by 2 bases, with 10 bases of the junction left unmatched. The CDR3 region is CASSRTPGTGNTEAFF. Written as DNA, the CDR3 is TGTGCCAGCAGCCGGACCCCGGGGACAGGCAACACTGAAGCTTTCTTT.

This clonotype was detected many times. V usage is TRBV5-1 and J usage is TRBJ1-1; TRBD1 is a possible D gene (5 bases). CDR1 is SGHRS and CDR2 is YFSETQ in the germline V gene. The CDR3 length is 14 residues. Between the trimmed V and J ends, which lost 1 base and 8 bases, there was a span of 15 bases. The CDR3 nucleotides are TGCGCCAGCAGCTTGACGACGATGGCAGGGGAAGCTTTCTTT. Translated, it gives CASSLTTMAGEAFF. Full variable domain (outside the CDR3, taken from reference TRBV5-1 and TRBJ1-1): KAGVTQTPRYLIKTRGQQVTLSCSPISGHRSVSWYQQTPGQGLQFLFEYFSETQRNKGNFPGRFSGRQFSNSRSEMNVSTLELGDSALYLCASSLTTMAGEAFFGQGTRLTVV.

The chain joins TRBV6-5 to TRBJ1-2; 8 bases fit TRBD1. The trim removed 2 bases at V and 10 bases at J, leaving 9 bases unmatched. Per the germline V gene, CDR1 is MNHEY and CDR2 is SVGAGI. The CDR3 spans 14 residues. The CDR3 nucleotides are TGTGCCAGCAGTTACCAGTACAGGGGGTCGGACTACACCTTC. Amino acids: CASSYQYRGSDYTF.

This clonotype was counted many times. This chain joins TRBV27 and TRBJ2-7; weak D call: TRBD2 (6 bases). Trimming stripped 7 bases from V and 0 bases from J, with 13 bases between. The CDR3 has 14 residues. The V gene's germline CDR1 is MNHEY and CDR2 SMNVEV (reference sequence). This chain's CDR3 is CASKEGIPSYEQYF. The CDR3 bases are TGTGCCAGCAAGGAGGGAATTCCCTCCTACGAGCAGTACTTC.

This clonotype was observed many times. The chain uses TRBV7-3 and TRBJ2-1; TRBD1 aligns across 10 bases. Germline-derived CDR1 and CDR2 are SGHTA and FQGTGA. Losses at the gene ends were 5 bases for V and 5 bases for J; bases not matched to a gene: 6. This CDR3 is built from 15 residues. CDR3 DNA sequence: TGTGCCAGCAGCAGGGACAGGGGAGTCGACAATGAGCAGTTCTTC. It yields the protein CASSRDRGVDNEQFF. The variable domain in full, completed from reference TRBV7-3 and TRBJ2-1, reads GAGVSQTPSNKVTEKGKYVELRCDPISGHTALYWYRQSLGQGPEFLIYFQGTGAADDSGLPNDRFFAVRPEGSVSTLKIQRTERGDSAVYLCASSRDRGVDNEQFFGPGTRLTVL.

This clonotype was seen a handful of times. The chain uses TRBV30 and TRBJ2-2; 8 bases line up with TRBD2. CDR3 length equals 14 residues. CDR1 is GTSNPN, CDR2 SVGIG, per germline (reference sequence). The junction had 7 bases not matched to a gene; V was cut back by 4 bases and J by 6 bases. The DNA of the CDR3 is TGTGCCTGGACTGCGGGGGGTTGGGCCGGGGAGCTGTTTTTT. Protein sequence: CAWTAGGWAGELFF. The full variable domain, with the rest looked up from reference TRBV30 and TRBJ2-2, is SQTIHQWPATLVQPVGSPLSLECTVEGTSNPNLYWYRQAAGRGLQLLFYSVGIGQISSEVPQNLSASRPQDRQFILSSKKLLLSDSGFYLCAWTAGGWAGELFFGEGSRLTVL.

The chain links TRBV18 to TRBJ2-7, with 9 bases that match TRBD2. Trimming cost V 3 bases and J 3 bases; bases outside gene matches: 12. The V gene's germline CDR1 is KGHSH and CDR2 LQKENI. This CDR3 has 17 amino acids. CDR3 nucleotide sequence: TGTGCCAGCTCACCGACGGGTCCTAGCGGGATAAACTACGAGCAGTACTTC. Its protein product is CASSPTGPSGINYEQYF.

This chain uses TRBV11-2 with TRBJ1-2; 7 bases line up with TRBD1. CDR1 and CDR2 (germline): SGHAT, FQNNGV. The CDR3 totals 13 residues. Trimming removed 5 bases from V and 3 bases from J; junction bases left unmatched: 3. The CDR3 nucleotides read TGTGCCAGCAGCCGACAGGGAGACTATGGCTACACCTTC. As protein: CASSRQGDYGYTF. The full variable domain, rest sourced from reference TRBV11-2 and TRBJ1-2, is EAGVAQSPRYKIIEKRQSVAFWCNPISGHATLYWYQQILGQGPKLLIQFQNNGVVDDSQLPKDRFSAERLKGVDSTLKIQPAKLEDSAVYLCASSRQGDYGYTFGSGTRLTVV.

This clonotype has a count of ten or more. The rearrangement links TRBV29-1 to TRBJ2-5; tentative D call: TRBD2 (5 bases). V was shortened by 4 bases and J by 5 bases, with 5 bases between the two germline ends. CDR3 length: 10 residues. Germline CDR1 SQVTM, CDR2 ANQGSEA. The CDR3 is CSVGEETQYF. In DNA form, the CDR3 reads TGCAGCGTTGGGGAGGAGACCCAGTACTTC.

J is TRBJ2-3 and V is TRBV11-2; the match to TRBD1 covers 11 bases. There are 19 residues in the CDR3. Germline trimming cut 2 bases from V and 1 base from J; bases unmatched to any gene: 11. The V gene's germline CDR1 is SGHAT and CDR2 FQNNGV. The CDR3 sequence: CASSLIGTGGKFGTDTQYF. In DNA form, the CDR3 reads TGTGCCAGCAGCTTAATCGGGACAGGGGGGAAGTTTGGCACAGATACGCAGTATTTT.

This clonotype was seen a few times. V and J are TRBV12-3 or TRBV12-4 and TRBJ1-4, with D unresolved. This CDR3 spans 12 amino acids. V was shortened by 6 bases and J by 8 bases, with 10 bases between the two germline ends. The CDR3 sequence: CASSLADEKLFF. In nucleotides, the CDR3 is TGTGCCAGCAGCCTGGCGGACGAAAAACTGTTTTTT.

The V call is TRBV28, the J call TRBJ1-5, with unresolved D. CDR1 MDHEN and CDR2 SYDVKM come from the germline V gene. The CDR3 covers 15 residues. V dropped 7 bases and J dropped 2 bases, with 15 bases sitting between them. CDR3 bases: TGTGCCAGCACACCGGGTAGGGAGCGCAATCAGCCCCAGCATTTT. This gives the protein CASTPGRERNQPQHF.

This clonotype was found a few times. The rearrangement uses TRBV10-3 and TRBJ2-1, with 7 bases lining up with TRBD2. Germline lookup yields CDR1 ENHRY and CDR2 SYGVKD. V shed 0 bases and J 7 bases; nucleotides not matched to a gene: 9. This CDR3 has 16 residues. CDR3 loop: CAISESWAGVSNEQFF. The CDR3, as DNA: TGTGCCATCAGTGAGTCGTGGGCGGGAGTCTCGAATGAGCAGTTCTTC.

This clonotype was picked up a small number of times. The gene calls are TRBV3-1 and TRBJ2-4; D may be TRBD2 (5 bases). This CDR3 has 14 amino acids. CDR1 and CDR2 from the germline V gene are LGHDT and YNNKEL (reference sequence). Trimming pared 3 bases from V and 6 bases from J, leaving 12 bases between. CDR3 sequence: CASSHSNRGNIQYF. In DNA, the CDR3 is TGTGCCAGCAGCCACTCTAATCGGGGAAACATTCAGTACTTC.

This clonotype occurred a few times. The rearrangement uses TRBV29-1 and TRBJ2-7; the D call may be TRBD1 or TRBD2 (6 bases each). This CDR3 comprises 13 residues. Trimming left V 3 bases short and J 3 bases short, with 12 bases between. The V gene's germline CDR1 is SQVTM and CDR2 ANQGSEA. CDR3 region: CSVDGGSGYEQYF. The CDR3 DNA reads TGCAGCGTTGACGGGGGCTCTGGCTACGAGCAGTACTTC.

J is TRBJ1-1 and V is TRBV7-2; tentative D call: TRBD1 (5 bases). CDR1 SGHTA and CDR2 FQGNSA come from the germline V gene. V dropped 4 bases and J dropped 3 bases, with 12 bases sitting between them. The CDR3 length is 14 residues. The CDR3 nucleotides are TGTGCCAGCAGCTCCCAAGTGGGGGACACTGAAGCTTTCTTT. Its protein is CASSSQVGDTEAFF.

The chain recombines TRBV4-3 with TRBJ2-2; TRBD2 matches at 7 bases. Germline V gene data show CDR1 as LGHNA and CDR2 as YSLEER. The CDR3 length is 16 residues. V shed 0 bases and J 1 base; nucleotides not matched to a gene: 2. The chain's CDR3 is CASSQELARNTGELFF. As DNA, the CDR3 is TGCGCCAGCAGCCAAGAACTAGCGCGGAACACCGGGGAGCTGTTTTTT.

This clonotype was counted between two and nine times. The chain couples TRBV5-1 to TRBJ2-3, with TRBD2 matching 9 bases. V dropped 5 bases and J dropped 4; count of bases not matched to a gene: 11. Germline CDR1 reads SGHRS; CDR2 reads YFSETQ. The CDR3 contains 16 residues. The CDR3 DNA sequence: TGCGCCAGCAGACCGATAGCGGGAGACATTGCAGATACGCAGTATTTT. Protein product: CASRPIAGDIADTQYF. Full variable domain (outside the CDR3, taken from reference TRBV5-1 and TRBJ2-3): KAGVTQTPRYLIKTRGQQVTLSCSPISGHRSVSWYQQTPGQGLQFLFEYFSETQRNKGNFPGRFSGRQFSNSRSEMNVSTLELGDSALYLCASRPIAGDIADTQYFGPGTRLTVL.

This chain connects TRBV20-1 to TRBJ2-1; D gene ambiguous. This CDR3 has 15 residues. Germline CDR1 reads DFQATT; CDR2 reads SNEGSKA (reference sequence). Trimming shortened V by 0 bases and J by 4 bases, and 13 bases separated the two germline ends. In DNA form, the CDR3 reads TGCAGTGCTAGAGATTTTGCGGACCATTACAATGAGCAGTTCTTC. Its translation: CSARDFADHYNEQFF.

This clonotype came up a few times. The rearrangement links TRBV15 to TRBJ2-3, with TRBD2 matching 8 bases. The CDR3 covers 16 residues. The junction had 2 bases not matched to a gene; V was cut back by 0 bases and J by 0 bases. The germline CDR1 and CDR2 sequences are LNHNV and YYDKDF (reference sequence). CDR3 sequence: CATSRDPSGSTDTQYF. The CDR3 DNA reads TGTGCCACCAGCAGAGACCCTAGCGGGAGCACAGATACGCAGTATTTT.